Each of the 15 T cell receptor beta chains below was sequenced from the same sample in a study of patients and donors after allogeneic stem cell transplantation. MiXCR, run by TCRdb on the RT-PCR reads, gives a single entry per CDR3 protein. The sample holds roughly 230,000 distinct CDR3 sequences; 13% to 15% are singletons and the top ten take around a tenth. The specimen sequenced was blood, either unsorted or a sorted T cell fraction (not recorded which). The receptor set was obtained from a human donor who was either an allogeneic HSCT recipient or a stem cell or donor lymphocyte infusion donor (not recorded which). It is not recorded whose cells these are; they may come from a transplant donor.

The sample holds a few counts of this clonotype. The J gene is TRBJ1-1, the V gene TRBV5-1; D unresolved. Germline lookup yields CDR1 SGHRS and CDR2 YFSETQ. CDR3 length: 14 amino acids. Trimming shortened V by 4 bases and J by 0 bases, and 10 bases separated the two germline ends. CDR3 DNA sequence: TGCGCCAGCAGCGGAGACACTTTGAACACTGAAGCTTTCTTT. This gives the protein CASSGDTLNTEAFF.

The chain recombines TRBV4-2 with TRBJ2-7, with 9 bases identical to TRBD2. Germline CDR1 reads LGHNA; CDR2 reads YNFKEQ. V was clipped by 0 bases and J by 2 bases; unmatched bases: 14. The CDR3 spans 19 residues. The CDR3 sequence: CASSQDRAGGSGFTYEQYF. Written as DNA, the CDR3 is TGTGCCAGCAGCCAAGATCGGGCGGGAGGGTCCGGCTTCACCTACGAGCAGTACTTC.

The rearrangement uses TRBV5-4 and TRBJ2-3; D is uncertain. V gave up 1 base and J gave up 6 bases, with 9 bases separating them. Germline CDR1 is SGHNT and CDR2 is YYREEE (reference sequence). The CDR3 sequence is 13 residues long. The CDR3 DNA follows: TGTGCCAGCAGCTTGACTCCACGGGATACGCAGTATTTT. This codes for CASSLTPRDTQYF.

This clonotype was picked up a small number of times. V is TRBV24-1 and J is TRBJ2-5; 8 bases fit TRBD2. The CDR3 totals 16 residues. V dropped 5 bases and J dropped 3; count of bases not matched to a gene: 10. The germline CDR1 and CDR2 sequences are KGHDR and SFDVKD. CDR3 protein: CATSGTSSGGKETQYF. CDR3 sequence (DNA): TGTGCCACCAGTGGAACCTCTTCGGGGGGGAAAGAGACCCAGTACTTC.

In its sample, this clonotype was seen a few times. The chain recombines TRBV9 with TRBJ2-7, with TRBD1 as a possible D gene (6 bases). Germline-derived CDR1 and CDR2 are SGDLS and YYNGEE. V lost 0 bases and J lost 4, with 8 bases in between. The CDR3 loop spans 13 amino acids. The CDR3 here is CASSVAQGYEQYF. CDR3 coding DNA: TGTGCCAGCAGCGTAGCACAGGGTTACGAGCAGTACTTC.

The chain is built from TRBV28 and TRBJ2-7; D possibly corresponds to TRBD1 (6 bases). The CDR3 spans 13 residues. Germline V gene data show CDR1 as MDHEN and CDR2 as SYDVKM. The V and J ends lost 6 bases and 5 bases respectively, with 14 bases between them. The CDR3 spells CASRGTGFNEQYF. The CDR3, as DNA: TGTGCCAGCAGGGGAACAGGGTTCAACGAGCAGTACTTC. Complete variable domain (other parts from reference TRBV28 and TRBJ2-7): DVKVTQSSRYLVKRTGEKVFLECVQDMDHENMFWYRQDPGLGLRLIYFSYDVKMKEKGDIPEGYSVSREKKERFSLILESASTNQTSMYLCASRGTGFNEQYFGPGTRLTVT.

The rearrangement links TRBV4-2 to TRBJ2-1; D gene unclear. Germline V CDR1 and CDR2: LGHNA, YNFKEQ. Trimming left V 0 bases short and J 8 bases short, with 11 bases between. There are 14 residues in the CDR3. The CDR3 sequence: CASSQDRARDEQFF. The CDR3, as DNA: TGTGCCAGCAGCCAAGATAGGGCTCGCGATGAGCAGTTCTTC.

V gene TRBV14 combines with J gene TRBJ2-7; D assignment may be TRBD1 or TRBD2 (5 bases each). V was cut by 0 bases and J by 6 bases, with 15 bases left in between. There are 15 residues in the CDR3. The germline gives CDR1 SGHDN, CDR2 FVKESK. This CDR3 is CASSQDVTGLSEQYF. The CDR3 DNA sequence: TGTGCCAGCAGCCAAGATGTGACGGGGCTAAGCGAGCAGTACTTC. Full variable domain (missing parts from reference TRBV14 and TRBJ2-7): EAGVTQFPSHSVIEKGQTVTLRCDPISGHDNLYWYRRVMGKEIKFLLHFVKESKQDESGMPNNRFLAERTGGTYSTLKVQPAELEDSGVYFCASSQDVTGLSEQYFGPGTRLTVT.

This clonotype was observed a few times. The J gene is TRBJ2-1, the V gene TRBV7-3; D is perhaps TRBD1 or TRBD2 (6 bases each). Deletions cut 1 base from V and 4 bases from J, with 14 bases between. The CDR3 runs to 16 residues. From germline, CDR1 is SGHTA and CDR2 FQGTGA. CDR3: CASSLIGGGVYNEQFF. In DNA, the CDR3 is TGTGCCAGCAGCTTAATCGGGGGCGGGGTATACAATGAGCAGTTCTTC.

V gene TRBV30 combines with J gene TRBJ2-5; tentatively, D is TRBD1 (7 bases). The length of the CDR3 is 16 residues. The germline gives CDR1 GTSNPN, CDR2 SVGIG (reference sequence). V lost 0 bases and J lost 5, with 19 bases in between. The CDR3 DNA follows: TGTGCCTGGAGTGTAATCAACAGCCAGGGGGGTGAGACCCAGTACTTC. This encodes CAWSVINSQGGETQYF.

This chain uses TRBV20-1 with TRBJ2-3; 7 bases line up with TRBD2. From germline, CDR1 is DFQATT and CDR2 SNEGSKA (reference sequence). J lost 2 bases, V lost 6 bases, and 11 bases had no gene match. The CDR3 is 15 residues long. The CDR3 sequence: CSAEGVTSYTDTQYF. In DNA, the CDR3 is TGCAGTGCGGAAGGGGTGACTAGCTACACAGATACGCAGTATTTT.

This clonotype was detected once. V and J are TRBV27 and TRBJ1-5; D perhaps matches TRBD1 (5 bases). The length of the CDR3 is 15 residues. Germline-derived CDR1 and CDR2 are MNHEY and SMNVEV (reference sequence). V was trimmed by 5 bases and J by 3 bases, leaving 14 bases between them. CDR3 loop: CASSEVTGDNQPQHF. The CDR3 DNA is TGTGCCAGCAGTGAGGTTACGGGGGACAATCAGCCCCAGCATTTT.

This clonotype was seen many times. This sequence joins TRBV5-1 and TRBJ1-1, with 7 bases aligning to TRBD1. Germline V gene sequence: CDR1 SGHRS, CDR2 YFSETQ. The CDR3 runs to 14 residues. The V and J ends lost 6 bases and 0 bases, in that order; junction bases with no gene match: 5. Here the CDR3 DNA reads TGCGCCAGCAAGCAGGGGGACATGAACACTGAAGCTTTCTTT. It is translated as CASKQGDMNTEAFF. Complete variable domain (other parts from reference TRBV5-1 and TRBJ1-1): KAGVTQTPRYLIKTRGQQVTLSCSPISGHRSVSWYQQTPGQGLQFLFEYFSETQRNKGNFPGRFSGRQFSNSRSEMNVSTLELGDSALYLCASKQGDMNTEAFFGQGTRLTVV.

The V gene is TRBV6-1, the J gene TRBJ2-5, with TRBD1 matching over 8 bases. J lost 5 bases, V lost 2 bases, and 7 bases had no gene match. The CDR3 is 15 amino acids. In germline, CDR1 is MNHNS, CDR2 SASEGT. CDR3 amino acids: CASSETDRERETQYF. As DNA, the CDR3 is TGTGCCAGCAGTGAAACGGACAGGGAGAGGGAGACCCAGTACTTC.

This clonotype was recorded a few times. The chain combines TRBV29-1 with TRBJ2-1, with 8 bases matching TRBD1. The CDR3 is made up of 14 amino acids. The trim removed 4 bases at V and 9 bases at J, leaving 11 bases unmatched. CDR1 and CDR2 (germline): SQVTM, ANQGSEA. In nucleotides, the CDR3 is TGCAGCGTTGTTCCCGGACAGGGAAAGGGTGAGCAGTTCTTC. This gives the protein CSVVPGQGKGEQFF.